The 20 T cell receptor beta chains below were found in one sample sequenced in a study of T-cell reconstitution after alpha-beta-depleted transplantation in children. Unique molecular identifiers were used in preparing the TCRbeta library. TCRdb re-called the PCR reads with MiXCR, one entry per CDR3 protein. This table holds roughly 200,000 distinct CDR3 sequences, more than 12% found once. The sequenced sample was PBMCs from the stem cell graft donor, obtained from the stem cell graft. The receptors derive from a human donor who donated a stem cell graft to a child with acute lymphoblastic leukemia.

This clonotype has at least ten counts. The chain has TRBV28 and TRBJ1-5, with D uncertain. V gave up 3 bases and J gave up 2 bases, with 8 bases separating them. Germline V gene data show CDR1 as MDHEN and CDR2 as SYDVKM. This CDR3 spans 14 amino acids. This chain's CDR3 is CASSFSIGNQPQHF. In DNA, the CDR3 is TGTGCCAGCAGTTTTAGTATTGGCAATCAGCCCCAGCATTTT. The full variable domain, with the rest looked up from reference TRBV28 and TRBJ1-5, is DVKVTQSSRYLVKRTGEKVFLECVQDMDHENMFWYRQDPGLGLRLIYFSYDVKMKEKGDIPEGYSVSREKKERFSLILESASTNQTSMYLCASSFSIGNQPQHFGDGTRLSIL.

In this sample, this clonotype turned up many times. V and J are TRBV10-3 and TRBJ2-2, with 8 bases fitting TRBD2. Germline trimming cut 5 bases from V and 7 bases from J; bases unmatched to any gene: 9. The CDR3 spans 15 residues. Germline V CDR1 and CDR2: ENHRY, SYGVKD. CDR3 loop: CAISNSGGHGGELFF. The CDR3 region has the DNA TGTGCCATCAGTAACTCGGGAGGGCATGGCGGGGAGCTGTTTTTT.

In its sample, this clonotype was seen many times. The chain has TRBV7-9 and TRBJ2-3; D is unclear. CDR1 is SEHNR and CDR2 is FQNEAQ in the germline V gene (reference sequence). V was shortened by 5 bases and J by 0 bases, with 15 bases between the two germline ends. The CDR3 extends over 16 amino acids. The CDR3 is CASSPFGGTSTDTQYF. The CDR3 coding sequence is TGTGCCAGCAGCCCCTTTGGCGGTACTAGCACAGATACGCAGTATTTT.

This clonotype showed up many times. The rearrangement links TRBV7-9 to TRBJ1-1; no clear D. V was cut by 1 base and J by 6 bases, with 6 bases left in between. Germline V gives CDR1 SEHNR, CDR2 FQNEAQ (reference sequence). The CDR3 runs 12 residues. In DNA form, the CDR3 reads TGTGCCAGCAGCTTAGAAGTGTCTGAAGCTTTCTTT. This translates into CASSLEVSEAFF.

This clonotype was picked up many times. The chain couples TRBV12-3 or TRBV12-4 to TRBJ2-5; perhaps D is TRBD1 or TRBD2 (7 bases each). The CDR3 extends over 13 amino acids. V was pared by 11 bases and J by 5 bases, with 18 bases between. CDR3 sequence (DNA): TGTGCCTCGGGGCAGGGGGAGGGTGAGACCCAGTACTTC. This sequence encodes CASGQGEGETQYF.

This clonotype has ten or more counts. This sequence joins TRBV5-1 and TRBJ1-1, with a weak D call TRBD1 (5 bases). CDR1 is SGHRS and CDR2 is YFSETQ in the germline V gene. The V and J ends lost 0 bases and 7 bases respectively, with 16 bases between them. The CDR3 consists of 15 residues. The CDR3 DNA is TGCGCCAGCAGCTTGGTGGGTCTGGCCGGGGGTGAAGCTTTCTTT. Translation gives CASSLVGLAGGEAFF.

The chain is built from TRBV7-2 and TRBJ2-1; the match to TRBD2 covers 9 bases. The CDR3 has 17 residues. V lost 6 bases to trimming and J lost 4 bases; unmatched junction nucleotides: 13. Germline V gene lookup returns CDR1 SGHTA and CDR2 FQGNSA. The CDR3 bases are TGTGCCAGCAGAGCTTATAGGGCTAGCGGGACTTACAATGAGCAGTTCTTC. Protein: CASRAYRASGTYNEQFF.

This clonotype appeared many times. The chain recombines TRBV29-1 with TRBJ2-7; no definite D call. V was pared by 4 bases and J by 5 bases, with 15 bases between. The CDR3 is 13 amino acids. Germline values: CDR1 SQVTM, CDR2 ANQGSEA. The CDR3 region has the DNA TGCAGCGTTGGATCCAGCGTGGTTAACGAGCAGTACTTC. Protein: CSVGSSVVNEQYF.

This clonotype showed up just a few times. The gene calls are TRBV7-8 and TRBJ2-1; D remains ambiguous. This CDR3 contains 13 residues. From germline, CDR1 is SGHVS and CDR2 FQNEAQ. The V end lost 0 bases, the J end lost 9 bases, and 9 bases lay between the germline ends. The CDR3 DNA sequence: TGTGCCAGCAGCTTAGCGTCGGTTGCTGAGCAGTTCTTC. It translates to CASSLASVAEQFF.

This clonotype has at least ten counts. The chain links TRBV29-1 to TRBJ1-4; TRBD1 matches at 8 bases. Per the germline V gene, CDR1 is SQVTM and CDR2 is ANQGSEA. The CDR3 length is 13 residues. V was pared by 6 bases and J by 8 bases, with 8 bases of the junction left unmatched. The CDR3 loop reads CSVGQGIQEKLFF. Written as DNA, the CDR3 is TGCAGCGTCGGACAGGGAATCCAGGAAAAACTGTTTTTT. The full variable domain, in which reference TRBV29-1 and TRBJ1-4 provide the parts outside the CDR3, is SAVISQKPSRDICQRGTSLTIQCQVDSQVTMMFWYRQQPGQSLTLIATANQGSEATYESGFVIDKFPISRPNLTFSTLTVSNMSPEDSSIYLCSVGQGIQEKLFFGSGTQLSVL.

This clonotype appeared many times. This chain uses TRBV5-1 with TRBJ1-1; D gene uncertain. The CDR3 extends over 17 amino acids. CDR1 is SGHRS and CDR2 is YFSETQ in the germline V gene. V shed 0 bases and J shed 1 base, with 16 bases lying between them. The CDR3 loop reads CASSLAVIGRQNTEAFF. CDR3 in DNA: TGCGCCAGCAGCTTGGCGGTTATCGGACGGCAGAACACTGAAGCTTTCTTT.

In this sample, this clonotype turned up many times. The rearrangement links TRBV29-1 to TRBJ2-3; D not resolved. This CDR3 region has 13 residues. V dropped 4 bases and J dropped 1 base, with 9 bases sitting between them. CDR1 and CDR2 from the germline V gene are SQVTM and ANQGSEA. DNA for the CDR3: TGCAGCGTTGTCCGAGACGGCACAGATACGCAGTATTTT. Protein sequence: CSVVRDGTDTQYF.

As DNA, the CDR3 is TGTGCCTGGAGTGGGGACAGGGGGCCGGGAGAATCACCCCTCCACTTT. Translating gives CAWSGDRGPGESPLHF. The chain carries TRBV30 and TRBJ1-6; TRBD1 matches 12 bases. V was clipped by 1 base and J by 10 bases; unmatched bases: 8. Germline CDR1 is GTSNPN and CDR2 is SVGIG (reference sequence). The length of the CDR3 is 16 residues.

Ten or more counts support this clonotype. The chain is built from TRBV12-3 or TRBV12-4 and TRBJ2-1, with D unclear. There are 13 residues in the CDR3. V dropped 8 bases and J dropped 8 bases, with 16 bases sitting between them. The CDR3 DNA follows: TGTGCCAGCTATAAAGAGTTTGCCGATGAGCAGTTCTTC. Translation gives CASYKEFADEQFF.

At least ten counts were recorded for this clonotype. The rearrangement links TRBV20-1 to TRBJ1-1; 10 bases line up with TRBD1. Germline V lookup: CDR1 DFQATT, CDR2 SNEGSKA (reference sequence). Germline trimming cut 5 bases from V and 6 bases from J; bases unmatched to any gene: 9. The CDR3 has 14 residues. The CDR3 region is CSAPTGTGAAEAFF. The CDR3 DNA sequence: TGCAGTGCTCCGACCGGGACAGGGGCGGCTGAAGCTTTCTTT.

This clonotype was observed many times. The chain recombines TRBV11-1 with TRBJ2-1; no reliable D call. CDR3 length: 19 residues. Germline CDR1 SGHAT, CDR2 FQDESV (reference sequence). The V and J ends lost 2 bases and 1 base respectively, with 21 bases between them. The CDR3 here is CASSLRKIVGSASYNEQFF. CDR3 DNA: TGTGCCAGCAGCTTAAGGAAGATTGTGGGGTCGGCGTCCTACAATGAGCAGTTCTTC. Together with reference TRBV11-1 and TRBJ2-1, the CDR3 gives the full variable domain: EAEVAQSPRYKITEKSQAVAFWCDPISGHATLYWYRQILGQGPELLVQFQDESVVDDSQLPKDRFSAERLKGVDSTLKIQPAELGDSAMYLCASSLRKIVGSASYNEQFFGPGTRLTVL.

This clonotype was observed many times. As DNA, the CDR3 is TGTGCCAGCGCGCTCCAGGGGTCCTACAATGAGCAGTTCTTC. Translation: CASALQGSYNEQFF. The rearrangement links TRBV11-2 to TRBJ2-1; tentatively, D is TRBD1 (6 bases). Germline V CDR1 and CDR2: SGHAT, FQNNGV. This CDR3 has 14 residues. The V and J ends lost 8 bases and 1 base respectively, with 12 bases between them.

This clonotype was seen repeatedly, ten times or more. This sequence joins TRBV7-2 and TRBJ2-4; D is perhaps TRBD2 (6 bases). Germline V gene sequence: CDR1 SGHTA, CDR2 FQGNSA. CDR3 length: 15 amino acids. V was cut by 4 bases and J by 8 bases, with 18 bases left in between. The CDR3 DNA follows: TGTGCCAGCAGCTCCCTCCGGTCGGGGGTTTACATTCAGTACTTC. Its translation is CASSSLRSGVYIQYF.

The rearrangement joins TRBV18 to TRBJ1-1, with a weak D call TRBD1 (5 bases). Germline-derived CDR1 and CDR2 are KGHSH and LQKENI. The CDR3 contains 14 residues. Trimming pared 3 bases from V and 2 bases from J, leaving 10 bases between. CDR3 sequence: CASSPPGANTEAFF. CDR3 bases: TGTGCCAGCTCACCGCCTGGGGCAAACACTGAAGCTTTCTTT.

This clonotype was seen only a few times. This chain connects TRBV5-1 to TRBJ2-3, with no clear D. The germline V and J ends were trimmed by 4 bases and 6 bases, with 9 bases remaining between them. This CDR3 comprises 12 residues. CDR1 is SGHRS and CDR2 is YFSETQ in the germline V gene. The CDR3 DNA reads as TGCGCCAGCAGCCCCAATCGGGATACGCAGTATTTT. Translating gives CASSPNRDTQYF. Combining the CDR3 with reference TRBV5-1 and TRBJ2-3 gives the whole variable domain KAGVTQTPRYLIKTRGQQVTLSCSPISGHRSVSWYQQTPGQGLQFLFEYFSETQRNKGNFPGRFSGRQFSNSRSEMNVSTLELGDSALYLCASSPNRDTQYFGPGTRLTVL.